This is a list of T cell receptor beta chains from one sample in a study of blood T cell repertoires in COVID-19. The assay was immunoSEQ multiplex PCR, and TCRdb's table has in-frame clones only and misses some. Found here are 450,000 or so clones, 90% of them singletons; the top ten hold around 0.6%. Sequences were obtained from PBMCs or T cells enriched from blood (not recorded which). All receptors derive from a man between 18 and 29 years old who had recovered from COVID-19. The CDR3 runs from the conserved cysteine through the conserved F or W. Each record gives: clone size, J gene, D gene, V gene, CDR3 DNA, CDR3 protein. D genes are given only for firm matches. Part of the rows lack a size; the others show once, few, many or a class for expanded clones.

abundance: NA; j_gene: TRBJ1-2; d_gene: NA; v_gene: TRBV9; CDR3nt: TGTGCCAGCAGCTCAACCAGAGGTGGCTACACCTTC; CDR3aa: CASSSTRGGYTF
abundance: once; j_gene: TRBJ1-4; d_gene: NA; v_gene: TRBV4-1; CDR3nt: TGCGCCAGCAGCCAAGTAGCCGAAAAACTGTTTTTT; CDR3aa: CASSQVAEKLFF
abundance: NA; j_gene: TRBJ2-7; d_gene: TRBD1; v_gene: TRBV5-1; CDR3nt: TGCGCCAGCAGCCTCGGACAGGGATCCTACGAGCAGTACTTC; CDR3aa: CASSLGQGSYEQYF
abundance: NA; j_gene: TRBJ2-1; d_gene: TRBD2; v_gene: TRBV5-1; CDR3nt: TGCGCCAGCAGCTTTAGCGGGGGGGCAGTTAATGAGCAGTTCTTC; CDR3aa: CASSFSGGAVNEQFF
abundance: once; j_gene: TRBJ2-2; d_gene: NA; v_gene: TRBV2; CDR3nt: TGTGCCAGCAGCATCGTACAGGGCACCGGGGAGCTGTTTTTT; CDR3aa: CASSIVQGTGELFF
abundance: NA; j_gene: TRBJ2-1; d_gene: TRBD2; v_gene: TRBV30; CDR3nt: TGTGCCTGGAGTACGCGGGAGGTACAGTTCTTC; CDR3aa: CAWSTREVQFF
abundance: few; j_gene: TRBJ2-7; d_gene: NA; v_gene: TRBV20-1; CDR3nt: TGCAGTGCTAGTCCTACCGTGTACGAGCAGTACTTC; CDR3aa: CSASPTVYEQYF
abundance: NA; j_gene: TRBJ1-2; d_gene: NA; v_gene: TRBV15; CDR3nt: TGTGCCACCAGCATTATCAGGGGTGATGGCTACACCTTC; CDR3aa: CATSIIRGDGYTF
abundance: few; j_gene: TRBJ1-4; d_gene: NA; v_gene: TRBV30; CDR3nt: TGTGCCTGGAGTCTCGGGACTGCAACTAATGAAAAACTGTTTTTT; CDR3aa: CAWSLGTATNEKLFF
abundance: NA; j_gene: TRBJ2-7; d_gene: TRBD2; v_gene: TRBV7-3; CDR3nt: TGTGCCAGCAGTCTAGCGGGAGCGAGGGAGCAGTACTTC; CDR3aa: CASSLAGAREQYF
abundance: NA; j_gene: TRBJ1-1; d_gene: NA; v_gene: TRBV10-3; CDR3nt: TGTGCCACCACTTCCCTTGCGAACACTGAAGCTTTCTTT; CDR3aa: CATTSLANTEAFF
abundance: NA; j_gene: TRBJ1-2; d_gene: NA; v_gene: TRBV5-5; CDR3nt: TGTGCCAGCAGCTTGACGACGGACGGGACATATGGCTACACCTTC; CDR3aa: CASSLTTDGTYGYTF
abundance: NA; j_gene: TRBJ2-1; d_gene: TRBD1; v_gene: TRBV28; CDR3nt: TGTGCCAGCAGCATATTCAGTGGGACAGACAATGAGCAGTTCTTC; CDR3aa: CASSIFSGTDNEQFF
abundance: NA; j_gene: TRBJ2-3; d_gene: NA; v_gene: TRBV5-1; CDR3nt: TGCGCCAGCAAACGACAGGATTCTCCAACAGATACGCAGTATTTT; CDR3aa: CASKRQDSPTDTQYF
abundance: NA; j_gene: TRBJ1-2; d_gene: NA; v_gene: TRBV2; CDR3nt: TGTGCCAGCAGCAGCCCTGAGGTGGACTATGGCTACACCTTC; CDR3aa: CASSSPEVDYGYTF
abundance: NA; j_gene: TRBJ2-7; d_gene: NA; v_gene: TRBV7-2; CDR3nt: TGTGCCAGCAGCCTACATACCTCCGACAGGCGGTACGAGCAGTACTTC; CDR3aa: CASSLHTSDRRYEQYF
abundance: NA; j_gene: TRBJ2-1; d_gene: NA; v_gene: TRBV7-9; CDR3nt: TGTGCCAGCAGTTCCGTGGTCCTCCTATCCAATGAGCAGTTCTTC; CDR3aa: CASSSVVLLSNEQFF
abundance: NA; j_gene: TRBJ1-4; d_gene: NA; v_gene: TRBV5-1; CDR3nt: TGCGCCAGCAGCTTACTTGGGGGGGAGAATGAAAAACTGTTTTTT; CDR3aa: CASSLLGGENEKLFF
abundance: NA; j_gene: TRBJ2-7; d_gene: TRBD1; v_gene: TRBV5-1; CDR3nt: TGCGCCAGCAGCGCCCAGGTCAGGGGGCCCCCCTACGAGCAGTACTTC; CDR3aa: CASSAQVRGPPYEQYF
abundance: NA; j_gene: TRBJ2-3; d_gene: TRBD2; v_gene: TRBV19; CDR3nt: TGTGCCAGTAGTAAGCCCTCGGGGGGTCGACCAGATACGCAGTATTTT; CDR3aa: CASSKPSGGRPDTQYF
abundance: NA; j_gene: TRBJ2-7; d_gene: TRBD1; v_gene: TRBV11-2; CDR3nt: TGTGCCAGCAGCTTCCGGGACAGGGACTACGAGCAGTACTTC; CDR3aa: CASSFRDRDYEQYF
abundance: once; j_gene: TRBJ2-7; d_gene: TRBD1; v_gene: TRBV18; CDR3nt: TGTGCCAGCTCGGGACAGACCTTAGGAGAGCAGTACTTC; CDR3aa: CASSGQTLGEQYF
abundance: NA; j_gene: TRBJ2-2; d_gene: NA; v_gene: TRBV27; CDR3nt: TGTGCTGCCTGGTCACTAATGAACACCGGGGAGCTGTTTTTT; CDR3aa: CAAWSLMNTGELFF
abundance: few; j_gene: TRBJ2-2; d_gene: NA; v_gene: TRBV27; CDR3nt: TGTGCCAGCAGTTTATCCGCCGGGGAGCTGTTTTTT; CDR3aa: CASSLSAGELFF
abundance: NA; j_gene: TRBJ1-5; d_gene: TRBD1; v_gene: TRBV5-8; CDR3nt: TGTGCCAGCAGCTTGGGGACAGGGAAAAATCAGCCCCAGCATTTT; CDR3aa: CASSLGTGKNQPQHF
abundance: NA; j_gene: TRBJ2-2; d_gene: TRBD2; v_gene: TRBV11-2; CDR3nt: TGTGCCAGCAGCTTAATTTCAGCGGGGGGCACCGGGGAGCTGTTTTTT; CDR3aa: CASSLISAGGTGELFF
abundance: NA; j_gene: TRBJ2-3; d_gene: TRBD2; v_gene: TRBV5-8; CDR3nt: TGTGCCAGCAGCTTGGGGGGGACTAGCGGACGCACAGATACGCAGTATTTT; CDR3aa: CASSLGGTSGRTDTQYF
abundance: NA; j_gene: TRBJ1-1; d_gene: NA; v_gene: TRBV5-1; CDR3nt: TGCGCCAGCAGCTTGGGTCAGGACAGTAGGTCTGAAGCTTTCTTT; CDR3aa: CASSLGQDSRSEAFF
abundance: NA; j_gene: TRBJ2-1; d_gene: NA; v_gene: TRBV12-3/TRBV12-4; CDR3nt: TGTGCCAGCAGTATACAGACAGGTCGTGAGCAGTTCTTC; CDR3aa: CASSIQTGREQFF
abundance: NA; j_gene: TRBJ2-4; d_gene: TRBD1; v_gene: TRBV11-2; CDR3nt: TGTGCCAGCAGCTATACCGGGACAGGACAAATCTGGGCCTTC; CDR3aa: CASSYTGTGQIWAF
abundance: NA; j_gene: TRBJ1-1; d_gene: NA; v_gene: TRBV10-1; CDR3nt: TGCGCCAGCAGTGAGAAAGGGGGAGCCTTCTTGGGGAACACTGAAGCTTTCTTT; CDR3aa: CASSEKGGAFLGNTEAFF
abundance: NA; j_gene: TRBJ2-2; d_gene: TRBD2; v_gene: TRBV3-1/TRBV3-2; CDR3nt: TGTGCCAGCAGCCAAGCTTGGGCTAGCGGTGGGGGCACCGGGGAGCTGTTTTTT; CDR3aa: CASSQAWASGGGTGELFF
abundance: NA; j_gene: TRBJ1-5; d_gene: NA; v_gene: TRBV28; CDR3nt: TGTGCCAGCACTAAGGGGCATAGCAATCAGCCCCAGCATTTT; CDR3aa: CASTKGHSNQPQHF